This note documents a single T cell receptor beta chain sequence. The authors' processing: Quantification of nucleated cells was approximated via reference gene primer amplification. Data came from immunoSEQ multiplex PCR; TCRdb stores just in-frame clones and leaves some out. V and J calls and clone size come straight from that table; D and trimming were deduced from the DNA. The sample shows 200,000 to 300,000 clones, roughly 80% of them seen only once. This sample is drawn from a study of blood T cell repertoires in COVID-19. Across the study: Sites in the United States, Italy and Spain provided acute and convalescent COVID-19 samples. Sources were T cells, B-cell-depleted T cells, or PBMCs; the material itself was cDNA or gDNA.

This TCR was sampled from a woman aged 55-75 years with active or convalescent COVID-19. The sample was peripheral blood.

The CDR3 DNA follows: TGTGCCAGCAGCTTAGCGAGGCTGGGCAATCAGCCCCAGCATTTT. This encodes CASSLARLGNQPQHF. The rearrangement joins TRBV7-8 to TRBJ1-5; no clear D. This CDR3 spans 15 amino acids. Germline lookup yields CDR1 SGHVS and CDR2 FQNEAQ. The V and J ends lost 0 bases and 2 bases respectively, with 8 bases between them.